This T cell receptor (beta chain) was profiled in a study of cytomegalovirus exposure and HLA in healthy donors. The study ran its PCR with 60 Vbeta and 13 Jbeta primers. Only in-frame clones appear in the TCRdb table, and some are missing; sequencing was by immunoSEQ multiplex PCR. The table records some 79,000 clones, about 79% of them present only once. In germline, CDR1 is LGHNT, CDR2 FRNRAP. V was shortened by 2 bases and J by 6 bases, with 14 bases between the two germline ends. The CDR3 sequence is 15 residues long. The sample comprised PBMCs. The V gene is TRBV12-5, the J gene TRBJ2-1; a weak D match, TRBD2 (6 bases). The origin of this receptor is a male donor in good health and CMV-seropositive. The CDR3 region has the DNA TGTGCTAGTGGTTTGTCGGGGGTTGGTGGCAATGAGCAGTTCTTC. It specifies CASGLSGVGGNEQFF.